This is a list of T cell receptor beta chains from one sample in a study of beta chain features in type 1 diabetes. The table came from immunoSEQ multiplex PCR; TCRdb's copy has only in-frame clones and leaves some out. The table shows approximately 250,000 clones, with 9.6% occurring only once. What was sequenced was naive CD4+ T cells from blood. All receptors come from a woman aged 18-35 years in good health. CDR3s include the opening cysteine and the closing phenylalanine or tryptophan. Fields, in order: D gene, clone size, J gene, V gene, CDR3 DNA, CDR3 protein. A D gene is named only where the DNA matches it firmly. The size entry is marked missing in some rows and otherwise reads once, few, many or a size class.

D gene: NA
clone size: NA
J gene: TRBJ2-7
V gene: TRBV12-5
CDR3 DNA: TGTGCTAGTGGTTTGAACGGGGACAACGAGCAGTACTTC
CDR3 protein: CASGLNGDNEQYF

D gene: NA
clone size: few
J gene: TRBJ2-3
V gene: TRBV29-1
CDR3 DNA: TGCAGCGTTCTGGGGTCTACTAGAGGTAGCACAGATACGCAGTATTTT
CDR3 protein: CSVLGSTRGSTDTQYF

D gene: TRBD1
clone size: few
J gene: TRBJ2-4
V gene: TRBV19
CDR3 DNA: TGTGCCAGTAGCCAGAGGACAGGGCTGTCCAAAAACATTCAGTACTTC
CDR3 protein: CASSQRTGLSKNIQYF

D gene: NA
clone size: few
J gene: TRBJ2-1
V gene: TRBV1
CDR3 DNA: TGCACCAGCAGCCACATTCCAGCGGGGGGGCCCTACAATGAGCAGTTCTTC
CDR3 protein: CTSSHIPAGGPYNEQFF

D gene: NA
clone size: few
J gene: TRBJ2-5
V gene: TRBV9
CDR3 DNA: TGTGCCAGCAGCGTACTAGCCGGAGAGACCCAGTACTTC
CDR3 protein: CASSVLAGETQYF

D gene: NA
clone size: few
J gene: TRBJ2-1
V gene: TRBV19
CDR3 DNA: TGTGCCAGTAGTATTCGGGACTCGGCCGTCGAGCAGTTCTTC
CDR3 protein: CASSIRDSAVEQFF

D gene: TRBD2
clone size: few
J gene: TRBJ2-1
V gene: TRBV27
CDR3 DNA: TGTGCCAGCATTTCGAGGACTAGCTCACAGAGGAGCTCCTACAATGAGCAGTTCTTC
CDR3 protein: CASISRTSSQRSSYNEQFF

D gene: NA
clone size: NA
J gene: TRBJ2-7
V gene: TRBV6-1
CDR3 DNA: TGTGCCAGCCTTTACCGGGACACCATCTTCTACTTC
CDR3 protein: CASLYRDTIFYF

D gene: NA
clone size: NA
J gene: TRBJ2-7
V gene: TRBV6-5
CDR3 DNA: TGTGCCAGCAGTTCCTCCCGGGGCGAGCAGTACTTC
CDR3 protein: CASSSSRGEQYF

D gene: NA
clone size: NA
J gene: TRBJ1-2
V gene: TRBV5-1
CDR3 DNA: TGCGCCAGCAGCTCGAACCCCGGGACATCCGAGCTAGGCTACACCTTC
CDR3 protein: CASSSNPGTSELGYTF

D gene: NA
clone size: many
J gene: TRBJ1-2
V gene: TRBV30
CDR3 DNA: TGTGCCTGGAACCATGGAGGGGCTAACTATGGCTACACCTTC
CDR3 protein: CAWNHGGANYGYTF

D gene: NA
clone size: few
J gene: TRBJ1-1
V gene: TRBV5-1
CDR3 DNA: TGCGCCAGCAGCTTGGCTGGGGGCGCGGGAGCTTTCTTT
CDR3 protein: CASSLAGGAGAFF

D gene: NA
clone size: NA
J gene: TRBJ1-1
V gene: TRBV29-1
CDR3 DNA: TGCAGCGTAGCAGGGATTGGGGGGGGAACTGAAGCTTTCTTT
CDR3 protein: CSVAGIGGGTEAFF

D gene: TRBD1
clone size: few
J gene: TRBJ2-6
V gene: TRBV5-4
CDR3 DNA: TGTGCCAGCAGGGATGGGACAGCTGGGGCCAACGTCCTGACTTTC
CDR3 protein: CASRDGTAGANVLTF

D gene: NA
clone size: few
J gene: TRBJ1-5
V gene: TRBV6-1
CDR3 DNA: TGTGCCAGCAGGGCGGGGTCGAGCAATCAGCCCCAGCATTTT
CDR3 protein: CASRAGSSNQPQHF

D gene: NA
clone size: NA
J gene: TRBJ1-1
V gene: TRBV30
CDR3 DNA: TGTGCCTTGAATCCCGTGGCAGTCCGAGGCACTGAAGCTTTCTTT
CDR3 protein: CALNPVAVRGTEAFF

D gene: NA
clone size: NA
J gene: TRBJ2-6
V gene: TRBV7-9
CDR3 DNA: TGTGCCAGCACCCCGAGGGGGGGGCCAGGGGCCAACGTCCTGACTTTC
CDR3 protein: CASTPRGGPGANVLTF

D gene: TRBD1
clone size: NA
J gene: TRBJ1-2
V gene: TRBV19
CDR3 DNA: TGTGCCAGCTTGGGACAGGGGGCAGCCATGAATGGCTACACCTTC
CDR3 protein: CASLGQGAAMNGYTF

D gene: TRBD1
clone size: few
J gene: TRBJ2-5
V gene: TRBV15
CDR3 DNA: TGTGCCACCAGCAGAGATGGGACAGGTACAGAGACCCAGTACTTC
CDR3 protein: CATSRDGTGTETQYF

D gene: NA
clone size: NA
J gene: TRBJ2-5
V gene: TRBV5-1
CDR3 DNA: TGCGCCAGCAGCGACCTACCAGGGGAGACCCAGTACTTC
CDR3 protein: CASSDLPGETQYF

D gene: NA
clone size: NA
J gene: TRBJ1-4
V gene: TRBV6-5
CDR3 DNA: TGTGCCACCAGGGACAATGAGGAAAAACTGTTTTTT
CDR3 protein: CATRDNEEKLFF